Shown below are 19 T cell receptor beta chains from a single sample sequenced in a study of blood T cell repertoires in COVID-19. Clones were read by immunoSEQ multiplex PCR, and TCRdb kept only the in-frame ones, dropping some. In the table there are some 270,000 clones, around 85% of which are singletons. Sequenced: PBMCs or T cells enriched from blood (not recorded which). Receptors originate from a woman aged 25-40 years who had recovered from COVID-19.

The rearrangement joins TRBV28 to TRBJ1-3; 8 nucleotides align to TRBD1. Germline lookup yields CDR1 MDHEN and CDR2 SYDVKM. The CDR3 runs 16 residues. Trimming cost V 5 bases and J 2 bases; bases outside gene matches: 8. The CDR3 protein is CASSETGDFTGNTIYF. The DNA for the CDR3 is TGTGCCAGCAGTGAGACAGGGGACTTTACTGGAAACACCATATATTTT.

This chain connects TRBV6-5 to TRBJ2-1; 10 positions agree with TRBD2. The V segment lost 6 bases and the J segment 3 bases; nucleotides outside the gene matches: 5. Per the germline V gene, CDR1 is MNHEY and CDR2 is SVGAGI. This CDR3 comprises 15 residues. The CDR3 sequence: CASRSAGGVYNEQFF. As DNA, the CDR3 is TGTGCCAGCAGATCAGCGGGAGGGGTCTACAATGAGCAGTTCTTC.

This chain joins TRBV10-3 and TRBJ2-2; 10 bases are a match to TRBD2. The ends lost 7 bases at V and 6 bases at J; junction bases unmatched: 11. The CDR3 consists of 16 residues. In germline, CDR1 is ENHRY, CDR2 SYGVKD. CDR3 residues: CAITSRASGGSGELFF. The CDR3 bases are TGTGCCATCACCTCCCGGGCTAGCGGGGGTTCCGGGGAGCTGTTTTTT.

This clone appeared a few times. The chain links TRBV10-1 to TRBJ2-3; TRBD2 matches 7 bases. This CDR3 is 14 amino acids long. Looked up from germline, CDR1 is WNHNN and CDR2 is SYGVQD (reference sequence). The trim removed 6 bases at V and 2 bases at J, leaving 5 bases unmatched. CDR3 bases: TGCGCCAGCAGGGGCCTAGCGGACACAGATACGCAGTATTTT. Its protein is CASRGLADTDTQYF.

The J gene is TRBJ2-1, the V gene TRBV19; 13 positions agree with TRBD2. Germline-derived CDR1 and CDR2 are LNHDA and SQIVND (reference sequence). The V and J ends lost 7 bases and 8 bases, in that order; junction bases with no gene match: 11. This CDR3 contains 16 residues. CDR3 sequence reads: CASTPVGLAGADEQFF. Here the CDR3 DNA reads TGTGCCAGTACCCCAGTAGGACTAGCGGGAGCGGATGAGCAGTTCTTC.

CDR3 in DNA: TGTGCCAGCAGCTTGGGACTCCCTTCTGGAAACACCATATATTTT. Translating gives CASSLGLPSGNTIYF. The chain is built from TRBV7-3 and TRBJ1-3; TRBD1 is a possible D gene (5 bases). Germline CDR1 is SGHTA and CDR2 is FQGTGA. Trimming shortened V by 3 bases and J by 1 base, and 10 bases separated the two germline ends. This CDR3 region has 15 residues.

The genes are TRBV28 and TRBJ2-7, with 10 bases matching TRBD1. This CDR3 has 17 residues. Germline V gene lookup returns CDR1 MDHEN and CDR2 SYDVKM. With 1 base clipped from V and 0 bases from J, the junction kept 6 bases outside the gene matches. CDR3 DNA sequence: TGTGCCAGCAGTTTATCGGGACAGGGGACCCACTCCTACGAGCAGTACTTC. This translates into CASSLSGQGTHSYEQYF.

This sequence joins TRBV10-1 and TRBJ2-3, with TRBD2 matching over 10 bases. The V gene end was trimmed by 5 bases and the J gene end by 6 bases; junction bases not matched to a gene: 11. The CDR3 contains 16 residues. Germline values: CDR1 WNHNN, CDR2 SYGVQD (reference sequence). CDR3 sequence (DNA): TGCGCCAGCAGTCGGCCTAGCGGGAGTGGGAGGGATACGCAGTATTTT. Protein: CASSRPSGSGRDTQYF.

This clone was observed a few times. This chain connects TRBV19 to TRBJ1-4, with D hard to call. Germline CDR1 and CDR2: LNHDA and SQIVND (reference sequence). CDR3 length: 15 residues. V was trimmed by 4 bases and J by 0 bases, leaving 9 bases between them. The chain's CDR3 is CASSTITTTNEKLFF. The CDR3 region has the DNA TGTGCCAGTAGTACAATAACAACAACTAATGAAAAACTGTTTTTT.

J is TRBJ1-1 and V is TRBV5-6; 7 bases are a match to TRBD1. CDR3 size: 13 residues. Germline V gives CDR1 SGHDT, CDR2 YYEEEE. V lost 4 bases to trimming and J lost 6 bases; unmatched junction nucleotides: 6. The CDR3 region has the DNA TGTGCCAGCAGCCAAGGGGGCAGGGCTGAAGCTTTCTTT. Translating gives CASSQGGRAEAFF.

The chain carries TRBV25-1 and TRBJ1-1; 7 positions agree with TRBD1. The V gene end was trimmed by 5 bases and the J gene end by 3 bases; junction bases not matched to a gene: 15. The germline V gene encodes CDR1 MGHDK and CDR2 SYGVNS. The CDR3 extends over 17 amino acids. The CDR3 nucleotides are TGTGCCAGCAGTCCCATGCTCAGGGGGTCGTTGGACACTGAAGCTTTCTTT. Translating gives CASSPMLRGSLDTEAFF.

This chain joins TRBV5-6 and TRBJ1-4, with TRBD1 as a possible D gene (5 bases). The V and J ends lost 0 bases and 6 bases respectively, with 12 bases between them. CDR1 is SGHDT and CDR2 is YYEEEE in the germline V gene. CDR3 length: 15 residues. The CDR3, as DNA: TGTGCCAGCAGCTTGGATCCCAGGGATTATGAAAAACTGTTTTTT. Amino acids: CASSLDPRDYEKLFF. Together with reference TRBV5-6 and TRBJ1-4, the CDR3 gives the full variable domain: DAGVTQSPTHLIKTRGQQVTLRCSPKSGHDTVSWYQQALGQGPQFIFQYYEEEERQRGNFPDRFSGHQFPNYSSELNVNALLLGDSALYLCASSLDPRDYEKLFFGSGTQLSVL.

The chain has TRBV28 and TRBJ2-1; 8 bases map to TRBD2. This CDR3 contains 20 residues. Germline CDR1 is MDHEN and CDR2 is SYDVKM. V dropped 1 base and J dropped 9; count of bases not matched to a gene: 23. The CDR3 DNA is TGTGCCAGCAGTTTATTCCTAGTTGGCGATGGGACTAGTCCCCAGGGTGAGCAGTTCTTC. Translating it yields CASSLFLVGDGTSPQGEQFF.

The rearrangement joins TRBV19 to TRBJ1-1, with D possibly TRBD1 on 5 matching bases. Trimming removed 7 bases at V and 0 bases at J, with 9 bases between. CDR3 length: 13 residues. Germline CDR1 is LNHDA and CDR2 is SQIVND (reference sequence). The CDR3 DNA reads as TGTGCCAGTAATCAGGGCTTGAACACTGAAGCTTTCTTT. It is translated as CASNQGLNTEAFF.

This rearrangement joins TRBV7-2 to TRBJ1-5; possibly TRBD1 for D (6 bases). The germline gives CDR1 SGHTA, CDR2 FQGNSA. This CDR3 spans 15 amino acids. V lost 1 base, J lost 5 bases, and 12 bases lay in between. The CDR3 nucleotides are TGTGCCAGCAGCTTAGAGGGGACACCCTATCAGCCCCAGCATTTT. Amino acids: CASSLEGTPYQPQHF.

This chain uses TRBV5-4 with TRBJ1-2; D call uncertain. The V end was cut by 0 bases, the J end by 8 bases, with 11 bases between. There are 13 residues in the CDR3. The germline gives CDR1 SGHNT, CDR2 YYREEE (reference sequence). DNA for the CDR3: TGTGCCAGCAGCTTGGACCCCGCGGGAGGCTACACCTTC. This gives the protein CASSLDPAGGYTF.

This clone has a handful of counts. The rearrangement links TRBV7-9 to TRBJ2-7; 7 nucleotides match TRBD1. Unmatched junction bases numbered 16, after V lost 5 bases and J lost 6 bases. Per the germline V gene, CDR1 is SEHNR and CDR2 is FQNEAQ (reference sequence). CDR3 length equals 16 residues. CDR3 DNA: TGTGCCAGCAGCCTAGAGACAGGGTTCCTAGGGGGCGAGCAGTACTTC. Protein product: CASSLETGFLGGEQYF. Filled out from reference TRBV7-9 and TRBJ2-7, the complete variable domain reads DTGVSQNPRHKITKRGQNVTFRCDPISEHNRLYWYRQTLGQGPEFLTYFQNEAQLEKSRLLSDRFSAERPKGSFSTLEIQRTEQGDSAMYLCASSLETGFLGGEQYFGPGTRLTVT.

The DNA for the CDR3 is TGTGCCAGCAGCCCCAGGACTAAAGATACGCAGTATTTT. Translating it yields CASSPRTKDTQYF. The chain joins TRBV7-9 to TRBJ2-3; D may be TRBD2 (6 bases). The V gene's germline CDR1 is SEHNR and CDR2 FQNEAQ (reference sequence). The CDR3 loop spans 13 amino acids. The V gene lost 5 bases and the J gene lost 5 bases, with 11 bases spanning the gap.

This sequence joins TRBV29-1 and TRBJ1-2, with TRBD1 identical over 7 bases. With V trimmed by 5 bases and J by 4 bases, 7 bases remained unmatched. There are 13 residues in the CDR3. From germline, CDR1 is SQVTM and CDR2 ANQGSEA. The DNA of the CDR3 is TGCAGCGTTCCCGGGGACAGCCTCTATGGCTACACCTTC. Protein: CSVPGDSLYGYTF.